The following is a T cell receptor (beta chain) sequence with its context. Its antigen is currently unknown. V gave up 4 bases and J gave up 5 bases; unmatched junction bases: 8. This CDR3 spans 15 amino acids. The germline V gene encodes CDR1 SEHNR and CDR2 FQNEAQ (reference sequence). The sample comes from a study of shared clonotypes between healthy human individuals. Overall study: Each donor's CD4 naive and CD4 memory cells filled three plates apiece, CD8 naive two, and CD8 memory one. General observations from the study: Shared clonotypes across all four donors exceeded non-shared ones in generation probability. In the sorted subsets, rarefaction showed sequencing was incomplete despite large depth.

Assay: immunoSEQ multiplex PCR; the TCRdb copy retains only in-frame clones and omits some. The top ten hold 0.89% of the sample, which has over 950,000 clones, approximately 80% seen once. The chain carries TRBV7-9 and TRBJ2-5; TRBD1 aligns across 9 bases. The origin of this receptor is a man younger than 35 in good health. Some clones in this sample may be carry-over from other donors' samples. Sequencing input: memory CD4+ T cells from PBMCs. Subset indicated: CD45RA-negative fraction. The CDR3, as DNA: TGTGCCAGCAGCTCCAACAGGGGGCTTCGGGAGACCCAGTACTTC. This translates into CASSSNRGLRETQYF.